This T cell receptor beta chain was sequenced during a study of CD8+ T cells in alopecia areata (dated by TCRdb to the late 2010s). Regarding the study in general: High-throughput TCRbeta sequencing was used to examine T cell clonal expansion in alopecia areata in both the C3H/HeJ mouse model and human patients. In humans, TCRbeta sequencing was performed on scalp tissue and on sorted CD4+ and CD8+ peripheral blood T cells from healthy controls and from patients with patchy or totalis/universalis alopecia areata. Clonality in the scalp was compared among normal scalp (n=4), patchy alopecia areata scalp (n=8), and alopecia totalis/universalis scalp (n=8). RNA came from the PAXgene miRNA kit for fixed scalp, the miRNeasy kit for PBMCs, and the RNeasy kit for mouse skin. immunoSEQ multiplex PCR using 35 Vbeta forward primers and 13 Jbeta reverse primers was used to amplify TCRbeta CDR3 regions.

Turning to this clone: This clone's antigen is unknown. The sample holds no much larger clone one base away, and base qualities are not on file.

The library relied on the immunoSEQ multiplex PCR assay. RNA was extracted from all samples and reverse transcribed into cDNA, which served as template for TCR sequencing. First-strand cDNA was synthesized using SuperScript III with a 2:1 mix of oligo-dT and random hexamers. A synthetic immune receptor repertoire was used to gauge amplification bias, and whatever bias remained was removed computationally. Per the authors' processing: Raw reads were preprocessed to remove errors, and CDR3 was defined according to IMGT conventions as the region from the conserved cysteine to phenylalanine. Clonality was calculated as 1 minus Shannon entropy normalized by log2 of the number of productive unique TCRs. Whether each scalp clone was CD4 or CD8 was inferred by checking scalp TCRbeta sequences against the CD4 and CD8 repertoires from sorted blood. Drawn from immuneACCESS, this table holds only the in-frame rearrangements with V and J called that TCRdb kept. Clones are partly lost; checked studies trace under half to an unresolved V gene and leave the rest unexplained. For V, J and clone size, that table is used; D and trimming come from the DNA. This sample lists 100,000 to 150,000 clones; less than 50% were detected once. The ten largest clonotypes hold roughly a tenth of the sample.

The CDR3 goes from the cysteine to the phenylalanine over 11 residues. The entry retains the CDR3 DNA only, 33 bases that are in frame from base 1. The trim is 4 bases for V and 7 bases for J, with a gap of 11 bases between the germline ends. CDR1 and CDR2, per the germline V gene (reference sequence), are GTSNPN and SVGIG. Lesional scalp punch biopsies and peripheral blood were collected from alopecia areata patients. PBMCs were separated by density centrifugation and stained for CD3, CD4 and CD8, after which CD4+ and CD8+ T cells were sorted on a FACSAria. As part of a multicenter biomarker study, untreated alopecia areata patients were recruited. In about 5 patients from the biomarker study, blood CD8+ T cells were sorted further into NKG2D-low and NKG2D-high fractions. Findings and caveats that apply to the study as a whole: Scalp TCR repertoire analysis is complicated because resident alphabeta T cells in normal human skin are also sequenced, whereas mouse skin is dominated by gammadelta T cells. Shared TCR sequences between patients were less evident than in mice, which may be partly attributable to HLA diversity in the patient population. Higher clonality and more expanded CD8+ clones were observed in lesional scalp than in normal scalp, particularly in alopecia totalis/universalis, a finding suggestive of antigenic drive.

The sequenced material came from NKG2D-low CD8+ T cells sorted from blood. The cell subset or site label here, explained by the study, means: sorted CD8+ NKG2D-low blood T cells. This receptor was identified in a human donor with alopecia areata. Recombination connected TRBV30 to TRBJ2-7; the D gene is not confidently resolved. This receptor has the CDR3 CAWTHGGEQYF. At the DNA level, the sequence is TGTGCCTGGACTCACGGTGGGGAGCAGTACTTC.